This T cell receptor beta chain emerged from a study of regulatory T cells in long-lasting Graves disease. This clonotype was observed at least ten times. iRepertoire HTBI primers and Arm-PCR of CDR3 regions built TCR beta libraries. A single record per CDR3 protein comes from TCRdb applying MiXCR to the multiplex PCR reads. Of 400,000 to 500,000 distinct CDR3 sequences in the sample, about a sixth are singletons; the top ten hold around a quarter. Germline lookup yields CDR1 SGHDT and CDR2 YYEEEE. With 0 bases clipped from V and 4 bases from J, the junction kept 4 bases outside the gene matches. The CDR3 runs 17 residues. Time point reported: newly diagnosed GD, antithyroid drugs for less than 3 months. Following extraction of RNA from PBMCs, that RNA was used to make the TCR library. This sample also appeared in a second study, on T cells in Graves' hyperthyroidism and ophthalmopathy.

Specimen: peripheral blood mononuclear cells (PBMCs), collected at new diagnosis, from a patient treated with antithyroid drugs. The sequence derives from a woman in her late teens or twenties with Graves disease. This sequence joins TRBV5-6 and TRBJ2-3; TRBD2 agrees at 14 bases. The CDR3 nucleotides are TGTGCCAGCAGCTTGGGGACTAGCGGGAGGATTGCAGATACGCAGTATTTT. Its translation: CASSLGTSGRIADTQYF.